This T cell receptor (beta chain) derives from a study of CD8 T cells in ankylosing spondylitis (TCRdb year 2017). Broadly, across the study: To find TCR variants linked to disease, the study profiled T cell receptor beta repertoires in ankylosing spondylitis patients and healthy donors. In total, the full study cohort was made up of over a hundred healthy donors and 20 to 25 ankylosing spondylitis patients. Peripheral blood samples were taken, and synovial fluid was additionally collected from ankylosing spondylitis patients.

This sample was sequenced with an Illumina HiSeq 2500. TCR beta libraries were prepared by quantitative 5'-RACE with molecular barcodes. Per the source publication's procedure: To identify disease-linked TCR variants, a new computational method was used, one built on a probabilistic model of VDJ rearrangement. The public reads were reprocessed in TCRdb via fastp at Q25 and MiXCR, keeping in-frame beta chains. Rows are unified per CDR3 protein, each entry keeping the most common DNA and genes. Here the V and J calls rest on TCRdb's processing, not on the authors' analysis. The sample contains fewer than 400,000 distinct CDR3 sequences, 7.5% to 9% of them found a single time. In total, the top ten clones hold about 14% of the sample. The CDR3 contains 17 residues, cysteine and phenylalanine counted. Kept here is only the CDR3 DNA, which spans 51 bases and is read in frame from base 1. From a lookup of the germline V gene (reference sequence), CDR1 and CDR2 are LGHDT and YNNKEL. Ends trimmed: V by 0 bases, J by 5 bases; bases unmatched to a gene: 11.

The investigation overall reported the following: Some of the motif variants had been reported before in the synovial fluid and blood of reactive arthritis patients, a finding that suggests common disease-initiation mechanisms. Blood from ankylosing spondylitis patients appeared to be characterized by a TCR beta motif made up of several highly homologous amino acid variants. The disease-linked clones had a CD8+ phenotype and were found at relatively low frequencies in peripheral blood. According to the report, matched synovial fluid samples from ankylosing spondylitis patients were significantly enriched for the disease-linked clones.

This clonotype was detected only a few times. Its specific antigen is unknown. No base quality values were provided; no much bigger clone lies one nucleotide off. The chain is assembled from TRBV3-1 and TRBJ2-3, and 7 junction bases match TRBD2. The sequencing sample was made of blood, either unsorted or a sorted T cell fraction (not recorded which). The receptor's source is a male donor with ankylosing spondylitis. The nucleotides read TGTGCCAGCAGCCAAGATTTCGGGGGAGGGCGGGGAGATACGCAGTATTTT. Translated, it gives CASSQDFGGGRGDTQYF.